The next 7 T cell receptor beta chains were all read from a single sample in a study of Tregs in tolerant kidney transplant recipients. Related graft donors supplied nonmyeloablative bone marrow transplants, and mixed chimerism was transient. The method was immunoSEQ multiplex PCR; TCRdb's version includes in-frame clones alone and lacks a portion of them. The profile covers 84,000 or so clones, with 90% to 95% appearing a single time and roughly 1.7% taken by the ten largest. The sample in question was CD4+ T cells from blood (PBMCs), obtained 12 months after the transplant. The receptors come from a human patient who received a combined kidney and bone marrow transplant. Some T cells may be transferred from the graft donor.

The chain carries TRBV6-1 and TRBJ2-5; 7 bases map to TRBD1. Germline CDR1 MNHNS, CDR2 SASEGT. The CDR3 extends over 13 amino acids. V shed 4 bases, J shed 5 bases, and the junction held 4 bases outside the gene matches. Here the CDR3 reads CASSVSRGETQYF. In DNA form, the CDR3 reads TGTGCCAGCAGTGTAAGCAGGGGGGAGACCCAGTACTTC.

The CDR3: CASSFMLTSGANTDTQYF. CDR3 DNA sequence: TGTGCCAGCAGTTTTATGTTGACTAGCGGGGCAAACACAGATACGCAGTATTTT. This chain joins TRBV28 and TRBJ2-3; TRBD2 matches 11 bases. J was trimmed by 2 bases and V by 3 bases; bases with no gene match: 10. This CDR3 has 18 residues. Germline V CDR1 and CDR2: MDHEN, SYDVKM.

This sequence joins TRBV7-2 and TRBJ2-5; the D is unclear. CDR1 SGHTA and CDR2 FQGNSA come from the germline V gene. V was shortened by 0 bases and J by 4 bases, with 9 bases between the two germline ends. This CDR3 has 14 residues. CDR3 region: CASSLAFPGETQYF. Here the CDR3 DNA reads TGTGCCAGCAGCTTAGCGTTTCCGGGAGAGACCCAGTACTTC.

The chain combines TRBV7-2 with TRBJ2-5, with D possibly TRBD2 on 5 matching bases. Germline V lookup: CDR1 SGHTA, CDR2 FQGNSA. The CDR3 is 14 amino acids. The V end lost 5 bases, the J end lost 4 bases, and 14 bases lay between the germline ends. CDR3 nucleotides: TGTGCCAGCAGCATAGAGAGGGTAGGAGAGACCCAGTACTTC. Protein: CASSIERVGETQYF.

This rearrangement joins TRBV7-9 to TRBJ1-1; 7 positions agree with TRBD1. The CDR3 has 15 amino acids. With V trimmed by 5 bases and J by 3 bases, 9 bases remained unmatched. The germline V gene encodes CDR1 SEHNR and CDR2 FQNEAQ (reference sequence). CDR3 DNA: TGTGCCAGCAGCGGTGGAAGACAGGGATACACTGAAGCTTTCTTT. Translating it yields CASSGGRQGYTEAFF.

This chain links TRBV5-1 with TRBJ2-1; 7 bases match TRBD2. This CDR3 contains 15 residues. CDR1 is SGHRS and CDR2 is YFSETQ in the germline V gene. V gave up 4 bases and J gave up 3 bases; unmatched junction bases: 7. DNA for the CDR3: TGCGCCAGCAGCCCCGAAGCGGGGAACTACAATGAGCAGTTCTTC. Protein: CASSPEAGNYNEQFF. Together with reference TRBV5-1 and TRBJ2-1, the CDR3 gives the full variable domain: KAGVTQTPRYLIKTRGQQVTLSCSPISGHRSVSWYQQTPGQGLQFLFEYFSETQRNKGNFPGRFSGRQFSNSRSEMNVSTLELGDSALYLCASSPEAGNYNEQFFGPGTRLTVL.

The chain employs TRBV5-6 and TRBJ2-3, with 7 bases that match TRBD2. Germline-derived CDR1 and CDR2 are SGHDT and YYEEEE. Trimming cost V 6 bases and J 3 bases; bases outside gene matches: 7. This CDR3 has 14 amino acids. The CDR3 sequence: CASTRRGGTDTQYF. The DNA for the CDR3 is TGTGCCAGCACACGGAGGGGAGGGACAGATACGCAGTATTTT.